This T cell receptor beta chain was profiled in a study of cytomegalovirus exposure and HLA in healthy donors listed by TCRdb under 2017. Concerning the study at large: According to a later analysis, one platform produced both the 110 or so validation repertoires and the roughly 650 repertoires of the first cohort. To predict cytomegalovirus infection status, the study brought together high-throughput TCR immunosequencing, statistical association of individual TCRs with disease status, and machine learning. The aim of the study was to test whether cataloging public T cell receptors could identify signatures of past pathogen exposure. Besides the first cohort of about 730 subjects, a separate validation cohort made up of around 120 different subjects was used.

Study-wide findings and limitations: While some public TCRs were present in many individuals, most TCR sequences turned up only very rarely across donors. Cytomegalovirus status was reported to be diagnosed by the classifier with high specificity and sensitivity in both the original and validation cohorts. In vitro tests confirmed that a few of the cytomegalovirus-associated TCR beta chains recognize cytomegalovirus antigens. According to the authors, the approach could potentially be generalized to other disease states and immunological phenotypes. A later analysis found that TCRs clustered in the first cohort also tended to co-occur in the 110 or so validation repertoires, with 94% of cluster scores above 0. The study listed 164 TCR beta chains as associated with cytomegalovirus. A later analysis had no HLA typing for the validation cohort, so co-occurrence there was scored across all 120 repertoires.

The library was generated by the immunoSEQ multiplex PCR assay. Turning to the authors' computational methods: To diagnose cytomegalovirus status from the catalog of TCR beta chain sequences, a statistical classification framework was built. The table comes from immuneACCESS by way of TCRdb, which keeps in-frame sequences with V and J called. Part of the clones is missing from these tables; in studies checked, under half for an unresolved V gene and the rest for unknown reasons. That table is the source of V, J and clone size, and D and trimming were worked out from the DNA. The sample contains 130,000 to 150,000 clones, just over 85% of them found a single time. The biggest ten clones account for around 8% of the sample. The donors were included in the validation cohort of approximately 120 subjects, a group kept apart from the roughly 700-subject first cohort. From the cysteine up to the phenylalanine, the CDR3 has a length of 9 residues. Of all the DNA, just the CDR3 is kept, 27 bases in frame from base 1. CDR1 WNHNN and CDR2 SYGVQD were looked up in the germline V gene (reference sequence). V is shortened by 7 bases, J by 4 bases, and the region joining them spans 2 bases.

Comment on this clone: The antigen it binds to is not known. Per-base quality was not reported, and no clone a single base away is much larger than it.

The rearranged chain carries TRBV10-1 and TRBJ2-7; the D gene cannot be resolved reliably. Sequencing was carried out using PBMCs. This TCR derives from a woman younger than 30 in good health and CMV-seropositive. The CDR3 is CASTYEQYF. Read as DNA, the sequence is TGCGCCAGCACTTACGAGCAGTACTTC.